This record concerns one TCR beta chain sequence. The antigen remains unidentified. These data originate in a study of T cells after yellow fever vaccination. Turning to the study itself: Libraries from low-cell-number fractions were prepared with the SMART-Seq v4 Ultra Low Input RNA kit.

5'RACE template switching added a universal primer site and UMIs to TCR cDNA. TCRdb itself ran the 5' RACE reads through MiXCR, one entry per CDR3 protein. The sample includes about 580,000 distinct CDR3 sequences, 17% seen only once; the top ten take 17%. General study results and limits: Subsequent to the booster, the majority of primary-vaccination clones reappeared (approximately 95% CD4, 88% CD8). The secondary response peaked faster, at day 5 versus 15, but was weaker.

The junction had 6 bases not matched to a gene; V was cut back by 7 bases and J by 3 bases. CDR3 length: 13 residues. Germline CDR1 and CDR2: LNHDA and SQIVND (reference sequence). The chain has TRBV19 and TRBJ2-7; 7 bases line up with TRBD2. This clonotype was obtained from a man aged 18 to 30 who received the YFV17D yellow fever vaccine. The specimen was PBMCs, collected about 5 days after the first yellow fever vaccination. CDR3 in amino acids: CASTSKRGYEQYF. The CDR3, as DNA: TGTGCCAGTACTTCCAAGCGGGGCTACGAGCAGTACTTC.